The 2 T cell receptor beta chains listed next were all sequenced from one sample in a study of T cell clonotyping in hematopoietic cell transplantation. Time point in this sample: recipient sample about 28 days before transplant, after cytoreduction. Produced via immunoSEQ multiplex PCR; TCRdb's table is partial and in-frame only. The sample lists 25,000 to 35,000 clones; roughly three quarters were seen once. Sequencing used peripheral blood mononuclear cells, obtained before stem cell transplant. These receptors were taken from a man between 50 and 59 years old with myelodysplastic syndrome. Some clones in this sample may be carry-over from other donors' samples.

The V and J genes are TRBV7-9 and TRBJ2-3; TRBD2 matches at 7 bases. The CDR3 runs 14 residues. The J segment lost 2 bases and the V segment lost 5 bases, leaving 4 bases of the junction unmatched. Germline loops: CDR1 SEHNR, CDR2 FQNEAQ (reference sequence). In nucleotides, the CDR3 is TGTGCCAGCAGCCGGAGCGGGAACACAGATACGCAGTATTTT. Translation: CASSRSGNTDTQYF.

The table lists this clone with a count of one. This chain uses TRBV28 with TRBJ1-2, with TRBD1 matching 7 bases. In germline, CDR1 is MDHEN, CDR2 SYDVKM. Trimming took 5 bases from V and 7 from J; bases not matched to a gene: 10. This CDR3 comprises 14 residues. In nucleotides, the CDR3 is TGTGCCAGCAGTAGACAGGGCGGTCTTTTTGGCTACACCTTC. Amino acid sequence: CASSRQGGLFGYTF.